This TCR beta chain was sequenced in a study of T cells in Graves' hyperthyroidism and ophthalmopathy. Study details: Peripheral blood samples were taken at initial diagnosis, prior to any treatment.

This clonotype was recorded a few times. No antigen is known for it. General study findings and limits: Stable hyperthyroidism was told apart from ophthalmopathy by a model built on 13 V-J features.

Exclusion followed for patients with uncontrolled infection, other autoimmune disease, pregnancy or lactation. Using RNA transcripts as the source, TCR beta CDR3 regions were amplified. HTBI primers were employed in a first-round RT-PCR of the TCR CDR3. MiXCR was run by TCRdb on the multiplex PCR reads, yielding one entry per CDR3 protein. Among 450,000 to 500,000 distinct CDR3 sequences, 22% were seen once, and the ten largest hold 45% to 50%. The sample taken for sequencing was blood. The receptor's source is a woman in her seventies with Graves' ophthalmopathy.

DNA for the CDR3: TGTGCCAGCAAAATTCGCAGCACAGATACGCAGTATTTT. This gives the protein CASKIRSTDTQYF. V gene TRBV6-1 combines with J gene TRBJ2-3; D gene uncertain. V lost 7 bases and J 0 bases, leaving 8 bases between the germline ends. The CDR3 loop spans 13 amino acids. Germline lookup yields CDR1 MNHNS and CDR2 SASEGT.